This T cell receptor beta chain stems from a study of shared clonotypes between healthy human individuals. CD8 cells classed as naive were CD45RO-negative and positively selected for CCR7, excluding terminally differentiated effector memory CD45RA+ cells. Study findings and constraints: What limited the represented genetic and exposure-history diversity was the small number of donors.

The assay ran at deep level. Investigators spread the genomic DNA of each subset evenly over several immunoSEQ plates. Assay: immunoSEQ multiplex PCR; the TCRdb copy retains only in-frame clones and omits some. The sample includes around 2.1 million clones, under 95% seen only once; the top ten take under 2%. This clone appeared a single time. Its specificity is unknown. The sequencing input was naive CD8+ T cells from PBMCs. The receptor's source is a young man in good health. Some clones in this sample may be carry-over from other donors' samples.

The CDR3 here is CASSLVAPASGDYEQYF. The CDR3 coding sequence is TGTGCCAGCAGCTTGGTAGCCCCCGCTAGCGGCGACTACGAGCAGTACTTC. The chain combines TRBV5-6 with TRBJ2-7; 7 nucleotides line up with TRBD2. V lost 0 bases and J lost 3; bases outside the gene matches: 12. Germline V gives CDR1 SGHDT, CDR2 YYEEEE. The CDR3 covers 17 residues.